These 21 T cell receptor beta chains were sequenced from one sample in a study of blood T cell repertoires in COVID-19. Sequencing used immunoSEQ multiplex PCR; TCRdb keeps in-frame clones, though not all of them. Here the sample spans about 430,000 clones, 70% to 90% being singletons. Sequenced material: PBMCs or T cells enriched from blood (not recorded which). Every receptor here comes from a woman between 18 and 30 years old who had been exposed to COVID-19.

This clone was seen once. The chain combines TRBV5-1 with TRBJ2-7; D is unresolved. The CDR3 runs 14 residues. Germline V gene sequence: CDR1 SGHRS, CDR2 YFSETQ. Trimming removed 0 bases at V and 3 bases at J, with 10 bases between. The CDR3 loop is CASSLGGFGYEQYF. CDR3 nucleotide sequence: TGCGCCAGCAGCTTGGGCGGTTTTGGCTACGAGCAGTACTTC. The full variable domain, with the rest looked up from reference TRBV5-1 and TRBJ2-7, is KAGVTQTPRYLIKTRGQQVTLSCSPISGHRSVSWYQQTPGQGLQFLFEYFSETQRNKGNFPGRFSGRQFSNSRSEMNVSTLELGDSALYLCASSLGGFGYEQYFGPGTRLTVT.

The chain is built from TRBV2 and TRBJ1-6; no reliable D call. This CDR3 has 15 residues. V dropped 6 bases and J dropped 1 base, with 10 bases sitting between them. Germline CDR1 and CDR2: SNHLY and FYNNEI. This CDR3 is CASRTRESYNSPLHF. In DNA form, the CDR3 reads TGTGCCAGCAGGACTCGGGAATCCTATAATTCACCCCTCCACTTT. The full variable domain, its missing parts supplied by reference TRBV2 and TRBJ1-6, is EPEVTQTPSHQVTQMGQEVILRCVPISNHLYFYWYRQILGQKVEFLVSFYNNEISEKSEIFDDQFSVERPDGSNFTLKIRSTKLEDSAMYFCASRTRESYNSPLHFGNGTRLTVT.

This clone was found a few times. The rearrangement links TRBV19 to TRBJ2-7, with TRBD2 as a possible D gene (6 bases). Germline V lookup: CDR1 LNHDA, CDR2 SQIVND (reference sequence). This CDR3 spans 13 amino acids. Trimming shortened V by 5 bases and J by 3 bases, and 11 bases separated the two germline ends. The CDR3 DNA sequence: TGTGCCAGTAGTTTGGAGGGGAGCTACGAGCAGTACTTC. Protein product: CASSLEGSYEQYF. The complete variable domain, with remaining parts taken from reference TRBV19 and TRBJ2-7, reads DGGITQSPKYLFRKEGQNVTLSCEQNLNHDAMYWYRQDPGQGLRLIYYSQIVNDFQKGDIAEGYSVSREKKESFPLTVTSAQKNPTAFYLCASSLEGSYEQYFGPGTRLTVT.

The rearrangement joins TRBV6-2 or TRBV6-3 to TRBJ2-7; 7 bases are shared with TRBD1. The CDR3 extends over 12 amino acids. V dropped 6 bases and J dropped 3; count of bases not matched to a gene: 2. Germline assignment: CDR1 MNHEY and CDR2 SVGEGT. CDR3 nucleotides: TGTGCCAGCAGCCGACAGGGCTACGAGCAGTACTTC. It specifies CASSRQGYEQYF.

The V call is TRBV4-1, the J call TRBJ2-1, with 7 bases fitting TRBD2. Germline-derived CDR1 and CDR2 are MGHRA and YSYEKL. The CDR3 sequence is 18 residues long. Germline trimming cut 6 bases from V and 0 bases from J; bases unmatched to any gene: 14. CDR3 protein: CASSSSGAGRTSYNEQFF. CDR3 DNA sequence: TGCGCCAGCAGTTCTAGCGGAGCCGGGAGGACCTCCTACAATGAGCAGTTCTTC.

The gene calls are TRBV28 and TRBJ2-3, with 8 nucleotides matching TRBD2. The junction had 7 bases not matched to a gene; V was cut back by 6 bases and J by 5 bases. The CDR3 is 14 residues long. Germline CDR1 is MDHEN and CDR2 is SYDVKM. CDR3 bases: TGTGCCAGCAGCGGGGCGGGAGGCGAAGATACGCAGTATTTT. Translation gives CASSGAGGEDTQYF.

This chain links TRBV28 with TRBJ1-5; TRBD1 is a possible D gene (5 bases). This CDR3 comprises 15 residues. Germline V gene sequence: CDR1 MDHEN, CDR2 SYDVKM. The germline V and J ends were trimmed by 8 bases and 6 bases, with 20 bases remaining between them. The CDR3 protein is CASGVMLGGGQPQHF. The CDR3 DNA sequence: TGTGCCAGCGGTGTTATGCTTGGGGGAGGTCAGCCCCAGCATTTT.

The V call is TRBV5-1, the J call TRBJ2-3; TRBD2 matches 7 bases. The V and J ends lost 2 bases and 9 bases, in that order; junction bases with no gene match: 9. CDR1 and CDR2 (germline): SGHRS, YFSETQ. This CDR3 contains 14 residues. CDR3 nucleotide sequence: TGCGCCAGCAGCTTAAGGAGCGGGGCCGACACGCAGTATTTT. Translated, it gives CASSLRSGADTQYF.

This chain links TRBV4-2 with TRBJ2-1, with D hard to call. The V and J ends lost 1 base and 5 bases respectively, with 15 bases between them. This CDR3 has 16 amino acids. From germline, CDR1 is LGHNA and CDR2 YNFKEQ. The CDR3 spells CASSQGGSPPHNEQFF. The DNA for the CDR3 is TGTGCCAGCAGCCAAGGTGGCTCCCCCCCCCACAATGAGCAGTTCTTC.

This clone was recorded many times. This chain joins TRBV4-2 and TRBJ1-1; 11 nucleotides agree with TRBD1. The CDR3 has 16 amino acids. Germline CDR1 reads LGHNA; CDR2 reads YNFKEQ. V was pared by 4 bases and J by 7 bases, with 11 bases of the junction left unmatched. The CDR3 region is CASSLPGTGGPFEAFF. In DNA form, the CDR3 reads TGTGCCAGCAGCCTCCCCGGGACAGGGGGTCCGTTTGAAGCTTTCTTT.

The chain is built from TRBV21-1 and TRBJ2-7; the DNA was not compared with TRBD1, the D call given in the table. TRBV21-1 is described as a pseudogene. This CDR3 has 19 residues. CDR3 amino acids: CASSKKVKQETLSSYEQYF. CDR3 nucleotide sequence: TGTGCCAGCAGCAAAAAAGTCAAACAGGAGACTCTTTCCTCCTACGAGCAGTACTTC.

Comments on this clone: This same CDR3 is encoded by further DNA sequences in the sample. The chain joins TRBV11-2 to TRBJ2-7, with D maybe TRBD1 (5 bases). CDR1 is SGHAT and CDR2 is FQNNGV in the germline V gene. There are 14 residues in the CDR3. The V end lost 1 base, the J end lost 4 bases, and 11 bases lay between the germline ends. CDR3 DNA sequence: TGTGCCAGCAGCTTAGGTCAGGGTGGATACGAGCAGTACTTC. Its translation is CASSLGQGGYEQYF.

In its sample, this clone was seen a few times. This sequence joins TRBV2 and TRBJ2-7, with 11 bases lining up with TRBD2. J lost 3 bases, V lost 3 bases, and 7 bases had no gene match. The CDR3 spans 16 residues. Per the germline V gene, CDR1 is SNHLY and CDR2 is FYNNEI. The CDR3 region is CASSEVGLAAFYEQYF. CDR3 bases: TGTGCCAGCAGTGAGGTGGGACTAGCGGCCTTCTACGAGCAGTACTTC.

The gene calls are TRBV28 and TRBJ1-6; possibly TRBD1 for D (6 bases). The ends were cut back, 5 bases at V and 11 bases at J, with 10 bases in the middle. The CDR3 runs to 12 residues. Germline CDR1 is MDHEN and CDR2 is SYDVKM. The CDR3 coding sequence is TGTGCCAGCAGTCATGACAGGCCACCCCTCCACTTT. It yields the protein CASSHDRPPLHF.

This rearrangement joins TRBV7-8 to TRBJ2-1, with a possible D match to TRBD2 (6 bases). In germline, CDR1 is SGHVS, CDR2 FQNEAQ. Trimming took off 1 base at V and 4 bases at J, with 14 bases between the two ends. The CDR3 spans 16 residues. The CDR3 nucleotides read TGTGCCAGCAGCTTAGGGTCAGCGGGCTTGTACAATGAGCAGTTCTTC. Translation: CASSLGSAGLYNEQFF.

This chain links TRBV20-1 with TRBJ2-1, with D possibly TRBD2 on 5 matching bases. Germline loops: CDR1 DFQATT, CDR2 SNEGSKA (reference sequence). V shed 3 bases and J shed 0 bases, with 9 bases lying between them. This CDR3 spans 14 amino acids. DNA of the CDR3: TGCAGTGCTAGTACGGGGAGCTCCTACAATGAGCAGTTCTTC. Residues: CSASTGSSYNEQFF.

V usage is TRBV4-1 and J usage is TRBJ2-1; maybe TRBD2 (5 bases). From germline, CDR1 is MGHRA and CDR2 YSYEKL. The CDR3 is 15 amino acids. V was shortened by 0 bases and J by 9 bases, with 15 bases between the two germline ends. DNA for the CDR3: TGCGCCAGCAGCCAAGAGTCGAAGCGCCGGGGTGAGCAGTTCTTC. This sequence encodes CASSQESKRRGEQFF.

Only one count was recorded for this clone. The DNA for the CDR3 is TGTGCCAGCAGCCTAGACAGGAATCAGCCCCAGCATTTT. Translating it yields CASSLDRNQPQHF. The V call is TRBV16, the J call TRBJ1-5; a possible D gene is TRBD1 (6 bases). CDR1 KGHSY and CDR2 FQNENV come from the germline V gene. This CDR3 is 13 amino acids long. V lost 4 bases and J 4 bases, leaving 8 bases between the germline ends.

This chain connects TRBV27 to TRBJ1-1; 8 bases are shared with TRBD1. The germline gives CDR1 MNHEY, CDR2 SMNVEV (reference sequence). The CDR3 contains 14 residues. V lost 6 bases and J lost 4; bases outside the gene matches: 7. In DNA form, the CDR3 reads TGTGCCAGCAGCATCACAGGGGGAATCACTGAAGCTTTCTTT. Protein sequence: CASSITGGITEAFF.

The CDR3 reads CAWSMNTEAFF. In DNA, the CDR3 is TGTGCCTGGAGCATGAACACTGAAGCTTTCTTT. This chain links TRBV30 with TRBJ1-1, with unresolved D. Germline V CDR1 and CDR2: GTSNPN, SVGIG (reference sequence). The CDR3 sequence is 11 residues long. Trimming stripped 3 bases from V and 0 bases from J, with 2 bases between.

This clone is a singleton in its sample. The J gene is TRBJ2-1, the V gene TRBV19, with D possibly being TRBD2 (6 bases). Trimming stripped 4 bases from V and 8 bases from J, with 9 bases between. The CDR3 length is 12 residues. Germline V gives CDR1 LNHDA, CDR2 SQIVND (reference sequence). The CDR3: CASSTWEDEQFF. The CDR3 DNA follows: TGTGCCAGTAGTACTTGGGAGGATGAGCAGTTCTTC.